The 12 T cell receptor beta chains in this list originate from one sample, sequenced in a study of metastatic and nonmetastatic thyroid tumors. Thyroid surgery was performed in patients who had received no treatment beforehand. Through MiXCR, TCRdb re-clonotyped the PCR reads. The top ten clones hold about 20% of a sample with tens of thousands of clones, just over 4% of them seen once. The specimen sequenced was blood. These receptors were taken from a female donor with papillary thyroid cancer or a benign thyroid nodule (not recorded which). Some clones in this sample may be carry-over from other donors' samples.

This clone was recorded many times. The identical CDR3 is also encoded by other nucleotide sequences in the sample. The CDR3 loop is CASSIGTGHGYTF. The CDR3 bases are TGTGCCAGTAGTATAGGTACAGGGCATGGCTACACCTTC. V is TRBV19 and J is TRBJ1-2, with D possibly being TRBD1 (6 bases). This CDR3 contains 13 residues. Germline V gene sequence: CDR1 LNHDA, CDR2 SQIVND (reference sequence). Trimming removed 1 base at V and 6 bases at J, with 9 bases between.

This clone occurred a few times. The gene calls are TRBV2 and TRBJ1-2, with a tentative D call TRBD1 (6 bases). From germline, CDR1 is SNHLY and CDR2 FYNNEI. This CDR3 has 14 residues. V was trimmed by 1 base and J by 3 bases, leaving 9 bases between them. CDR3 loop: CASSEGGQDYGYTF. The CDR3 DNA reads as TGTGCCAGCAGTGAAGGGGGGCAGGACTATGGCTACACCTTC.

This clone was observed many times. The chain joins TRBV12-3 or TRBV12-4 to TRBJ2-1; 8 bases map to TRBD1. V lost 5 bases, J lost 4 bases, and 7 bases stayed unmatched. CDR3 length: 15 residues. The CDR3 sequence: CASSPGQGDYNEQFF. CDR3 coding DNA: TGTGCCAGCAGTCCCGGACAGGGCGATTACAATGAGCAGTTCTTC.

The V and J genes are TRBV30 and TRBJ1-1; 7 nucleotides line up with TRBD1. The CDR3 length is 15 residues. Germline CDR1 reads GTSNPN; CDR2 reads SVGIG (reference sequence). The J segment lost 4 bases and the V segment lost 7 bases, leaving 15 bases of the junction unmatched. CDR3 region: CAFIRQGRTITEAFF. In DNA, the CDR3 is TGTGCCTTCATTCGACAGGGACGAACAATCACTGAAGCTTTCTTT.

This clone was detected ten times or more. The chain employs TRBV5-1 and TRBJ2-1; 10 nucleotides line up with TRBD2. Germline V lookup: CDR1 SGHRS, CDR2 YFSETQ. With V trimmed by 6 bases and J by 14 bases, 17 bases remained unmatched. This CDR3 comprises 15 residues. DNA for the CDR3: TGCGCCAGCACCCCTCAAGTCGGAGCGGGAGGGATGAAGTTCTTC. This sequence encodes CASTPQVGAGGMKFF.

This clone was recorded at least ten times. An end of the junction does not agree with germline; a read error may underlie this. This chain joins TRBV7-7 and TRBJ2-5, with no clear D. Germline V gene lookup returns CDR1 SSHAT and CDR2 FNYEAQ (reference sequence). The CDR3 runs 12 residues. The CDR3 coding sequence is TGTGCTAGCAGTCAAAAAACGGGGACCCAGTACTTC. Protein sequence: CASSQKTGTQYF.

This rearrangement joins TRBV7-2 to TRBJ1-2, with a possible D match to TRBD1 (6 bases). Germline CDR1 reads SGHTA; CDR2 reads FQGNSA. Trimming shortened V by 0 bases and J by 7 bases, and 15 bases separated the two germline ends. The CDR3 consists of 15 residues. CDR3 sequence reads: CASSLAVKAGVGYTF. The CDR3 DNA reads TGTGCCAGCAGCTTAGCGGTCAAGGCAGGGGTTGGCTACACCTTC.

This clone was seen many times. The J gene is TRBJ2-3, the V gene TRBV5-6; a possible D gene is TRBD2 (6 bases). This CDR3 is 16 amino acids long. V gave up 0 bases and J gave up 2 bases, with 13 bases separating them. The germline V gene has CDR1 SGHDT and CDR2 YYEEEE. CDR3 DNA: TGTGCCAGCAGCTTGGGACTAGTCGGGGACACAGATACGCAGTATTTT. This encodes CASSLGLVGDTDTQYF.

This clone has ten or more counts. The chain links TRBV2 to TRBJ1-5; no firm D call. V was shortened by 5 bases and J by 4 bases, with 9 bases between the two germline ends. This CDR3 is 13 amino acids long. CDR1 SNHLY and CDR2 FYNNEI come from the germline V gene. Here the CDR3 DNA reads TGTGCCAGCAGTAATCTCAGGAATCAGCCCCAGCATTTT. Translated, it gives CASSNLRNQPQHF. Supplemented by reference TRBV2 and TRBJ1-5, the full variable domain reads EPEVTQTPSHQVTQMGQEVILRCVPISNHLYFYWYRQILGQKVEFLVSFYNNEISEKSEIFDDQFSVERPDGSNFTLKIRSTKLEDSAMYFCASSNLRNQPQHFGDGTRLSIL.

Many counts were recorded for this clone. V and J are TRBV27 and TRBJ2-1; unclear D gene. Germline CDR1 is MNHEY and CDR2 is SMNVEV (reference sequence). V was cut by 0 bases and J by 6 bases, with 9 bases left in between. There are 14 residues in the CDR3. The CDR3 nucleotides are TGTGCCAGCAGTTTATCGCGGCAGGTCAATGAGCAGTTCTTC. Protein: CASSLSRQVNEQFF.

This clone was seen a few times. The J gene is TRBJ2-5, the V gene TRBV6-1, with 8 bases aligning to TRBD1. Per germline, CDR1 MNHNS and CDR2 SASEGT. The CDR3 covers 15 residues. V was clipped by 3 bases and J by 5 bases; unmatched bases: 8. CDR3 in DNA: TGTGCCAGCAGTGACAGGGGGCTGGTTGGGGAGACCCAGTACTTC. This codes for CASSDRGLVGETQYF.

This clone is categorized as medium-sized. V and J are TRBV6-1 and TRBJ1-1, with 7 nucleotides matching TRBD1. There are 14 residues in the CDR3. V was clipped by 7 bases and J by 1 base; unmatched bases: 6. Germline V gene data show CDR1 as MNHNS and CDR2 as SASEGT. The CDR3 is CASTRGVENTEAFF. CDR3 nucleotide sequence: TGTGCCAGCACCAGGGGGGTGGAGAACACTGAAGCTTTCTTT.